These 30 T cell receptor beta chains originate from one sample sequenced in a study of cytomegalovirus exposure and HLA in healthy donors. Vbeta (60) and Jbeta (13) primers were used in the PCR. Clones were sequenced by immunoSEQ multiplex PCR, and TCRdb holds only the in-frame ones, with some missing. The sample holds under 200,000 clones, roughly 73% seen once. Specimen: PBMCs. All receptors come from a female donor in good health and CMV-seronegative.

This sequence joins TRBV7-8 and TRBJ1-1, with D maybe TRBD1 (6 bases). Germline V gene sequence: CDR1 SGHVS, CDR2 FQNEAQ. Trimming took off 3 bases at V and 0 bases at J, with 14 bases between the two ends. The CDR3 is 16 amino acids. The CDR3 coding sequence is TGTGCCAGCAGCTTGCAACAGGGAAACATGAACACTGAAGCTTTCTTT. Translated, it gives CASSLQQGNMNTEAFF.

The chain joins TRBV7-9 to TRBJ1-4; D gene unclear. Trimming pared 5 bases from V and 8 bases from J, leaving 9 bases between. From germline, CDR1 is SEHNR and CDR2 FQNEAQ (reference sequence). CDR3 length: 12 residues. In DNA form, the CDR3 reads TGTGCCAGCAGCGAAAACCGGGAAAAACTGTTTTTT. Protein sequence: CASSENREKLFF.

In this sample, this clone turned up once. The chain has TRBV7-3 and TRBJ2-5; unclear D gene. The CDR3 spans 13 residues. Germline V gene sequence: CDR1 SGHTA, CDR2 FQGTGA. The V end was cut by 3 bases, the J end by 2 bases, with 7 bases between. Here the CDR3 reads CASSLSAQETQYF. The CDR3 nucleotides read TGTGCCAGCAGCTTGAGTGCTCAAGAGACCCAGTACTTC.

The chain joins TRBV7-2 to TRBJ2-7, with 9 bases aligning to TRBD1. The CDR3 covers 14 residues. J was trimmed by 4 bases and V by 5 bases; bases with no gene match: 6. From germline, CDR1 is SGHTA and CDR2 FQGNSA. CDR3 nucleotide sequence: TGTGCCAGCAGCGCCACAGGGGGCGCGTACGAGCAGTACTTC. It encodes CASSATGGAYEQYF.

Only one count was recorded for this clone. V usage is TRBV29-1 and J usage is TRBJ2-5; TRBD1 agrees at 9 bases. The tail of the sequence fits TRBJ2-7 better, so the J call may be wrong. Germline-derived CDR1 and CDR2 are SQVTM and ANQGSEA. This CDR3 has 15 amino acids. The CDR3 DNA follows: TGCAGCGTTTTACCCCCGGGACAGGGAACCTACGAGCAGTACTTC. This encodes CSVLPPGQGTYEQYF.

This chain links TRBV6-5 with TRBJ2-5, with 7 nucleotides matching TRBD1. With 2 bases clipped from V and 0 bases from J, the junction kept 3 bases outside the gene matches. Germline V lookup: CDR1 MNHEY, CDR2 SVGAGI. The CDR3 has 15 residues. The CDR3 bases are TGTGCCAGCAGTTACGGGACAGCCAACCAAGAGACCCAGTACTTC. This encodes CASSYGTANQETQYF.

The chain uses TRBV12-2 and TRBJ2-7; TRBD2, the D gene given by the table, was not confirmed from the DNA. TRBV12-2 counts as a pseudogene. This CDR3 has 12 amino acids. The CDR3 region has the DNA TGTGCAAGTCGCACGTTCACGAGCGAGCAGTACTTC. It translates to CASRTFTSEQYF.

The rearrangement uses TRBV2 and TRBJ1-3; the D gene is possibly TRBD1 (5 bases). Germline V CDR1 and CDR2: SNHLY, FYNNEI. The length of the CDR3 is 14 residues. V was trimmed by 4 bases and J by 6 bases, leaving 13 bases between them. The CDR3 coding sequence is TGTGCCAGCAGTGCCGGTCAGGGAACAAACACCATATATTTT. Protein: CASSAGQGTNTIYF.

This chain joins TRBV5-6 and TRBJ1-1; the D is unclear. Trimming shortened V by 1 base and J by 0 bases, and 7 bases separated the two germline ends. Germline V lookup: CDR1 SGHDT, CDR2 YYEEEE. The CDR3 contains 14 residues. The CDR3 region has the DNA TGTGCCAGCAGCTTGTTACCAGTGAACACTGAAGCTTTCTTT. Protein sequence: CASSLLPVNTEAFF.

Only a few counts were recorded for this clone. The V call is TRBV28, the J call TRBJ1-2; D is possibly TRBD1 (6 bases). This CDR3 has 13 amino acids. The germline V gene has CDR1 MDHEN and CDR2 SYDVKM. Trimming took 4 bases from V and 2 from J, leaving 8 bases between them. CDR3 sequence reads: CASSSGQNYGYTF. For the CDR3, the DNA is TGTGCCAGCAGTTCTGGACAGAACTATGGCTACACCTTC.

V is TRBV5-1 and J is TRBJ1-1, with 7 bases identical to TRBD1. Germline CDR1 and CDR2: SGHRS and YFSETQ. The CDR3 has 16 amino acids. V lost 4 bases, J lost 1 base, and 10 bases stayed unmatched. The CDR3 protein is CASSPGVGQANTEAFF. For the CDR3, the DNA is TGCGCCAGCAGCCCGGGAGTTGGACAGGCGAACACTGAAGCTTTCTTT.

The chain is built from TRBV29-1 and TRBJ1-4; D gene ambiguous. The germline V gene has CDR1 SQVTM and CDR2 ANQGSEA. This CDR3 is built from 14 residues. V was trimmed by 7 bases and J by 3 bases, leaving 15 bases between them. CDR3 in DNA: TGCAGCGAAAAACGACACCTTTCTAATGAAAAACTGTTTTTT. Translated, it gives CSEKRHLSNEKLFF.

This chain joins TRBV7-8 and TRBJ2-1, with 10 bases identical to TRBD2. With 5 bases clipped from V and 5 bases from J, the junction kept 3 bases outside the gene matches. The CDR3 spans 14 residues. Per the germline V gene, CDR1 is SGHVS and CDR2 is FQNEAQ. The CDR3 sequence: CASSRTSGDNEQFF. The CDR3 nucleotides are TGTGCCAGCAGCCGGACTAGCGGAGACAATGAGCAGTTCTTC.

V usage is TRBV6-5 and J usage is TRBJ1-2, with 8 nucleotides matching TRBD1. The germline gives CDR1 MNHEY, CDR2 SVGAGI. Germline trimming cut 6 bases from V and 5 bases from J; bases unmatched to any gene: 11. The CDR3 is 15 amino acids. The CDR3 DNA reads TGTGCCAGCAGACTTCAGGGGGCAAGGAATTATGGCTACACCTTC. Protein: CASRLQGARNYGYTF.

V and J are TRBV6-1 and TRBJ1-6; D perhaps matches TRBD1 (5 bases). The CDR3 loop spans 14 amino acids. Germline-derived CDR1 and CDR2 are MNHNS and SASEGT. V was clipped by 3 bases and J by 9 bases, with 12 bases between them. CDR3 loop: CASSEDTDPSPLHF. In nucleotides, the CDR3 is TGTGCCAGCAGTGAGGACACTGATCCTTCACCCCTCCACTTT.

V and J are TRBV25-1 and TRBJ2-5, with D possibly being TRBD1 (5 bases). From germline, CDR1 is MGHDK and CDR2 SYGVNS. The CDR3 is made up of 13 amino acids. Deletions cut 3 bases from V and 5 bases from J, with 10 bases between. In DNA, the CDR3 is TGTGCCAGCAGTGACCAGGGTCTGGAGACCCAGTACTTC. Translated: CASSDQGLETQYF.

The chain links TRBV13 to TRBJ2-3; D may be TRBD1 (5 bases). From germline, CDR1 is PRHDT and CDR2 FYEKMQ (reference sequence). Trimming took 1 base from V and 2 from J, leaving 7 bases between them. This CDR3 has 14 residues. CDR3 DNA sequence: TGTGCCAGCAGCTTAGTAGGGGACACAGATACGCAGTATTTT. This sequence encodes CASSLVGDTDTQYF.

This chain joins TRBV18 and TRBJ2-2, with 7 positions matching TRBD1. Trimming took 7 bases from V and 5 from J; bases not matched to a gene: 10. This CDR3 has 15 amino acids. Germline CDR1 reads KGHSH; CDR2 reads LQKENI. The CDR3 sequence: CASFGQEVGTGELFF. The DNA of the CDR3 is TGTGCCAGCTTCGGACAGGAGGTGGGGACCGGGGAGCTGTTTTTT.

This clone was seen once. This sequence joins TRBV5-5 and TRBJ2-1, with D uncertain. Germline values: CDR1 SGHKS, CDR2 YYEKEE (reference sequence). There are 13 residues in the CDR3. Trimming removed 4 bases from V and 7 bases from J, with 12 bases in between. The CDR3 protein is CASSPTTGNEQFF. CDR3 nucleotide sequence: TGTGCCAGCAGCCCAACGACTGGAAATGAGCAGTTCTTC. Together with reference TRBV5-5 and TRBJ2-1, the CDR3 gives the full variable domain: DAGVTQSPTHLIKTRGQQVTLRCSPISGHKSVSWYQQVLGQGPQFIFQYYEKEERGRGNFPDRFSARQFPNYSSELNVNALLLGDSALYLCASSPTTGNEQFFGPGTRLTVL.

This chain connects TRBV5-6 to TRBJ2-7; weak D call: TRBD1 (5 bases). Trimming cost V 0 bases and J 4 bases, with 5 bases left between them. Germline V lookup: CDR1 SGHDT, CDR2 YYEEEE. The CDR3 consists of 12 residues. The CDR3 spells CASSLGQYEQYF. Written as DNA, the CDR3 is TGTGCCAGCAGCTTGGGACAGTACGAGCAGTACTTC.

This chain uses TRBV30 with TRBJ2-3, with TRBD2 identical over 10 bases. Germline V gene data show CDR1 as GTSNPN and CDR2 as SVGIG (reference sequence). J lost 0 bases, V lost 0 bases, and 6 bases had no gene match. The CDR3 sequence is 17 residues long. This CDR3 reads CAWSVLRTSGSTDTQYF. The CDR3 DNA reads TGTGCCTGGAGTGTACTTCGGACTAGCGGAAGCACAGATACGCAGTATTTT.

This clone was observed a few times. The CDR3 DNA reads as TGTGCCAGCAGCTCAAATAGCGCGGGGGGCCTCTACGAGCAGTACTTC. Its protein product is CASSSNSAGGLYEQYF. The chain couples TRBV7-6 to TRBJ2-7, with 8 bases fitting TRBD2. Trimming took 4 bases from V and 3 from J; bases not matched to a gene: 11. Germline CDR1 is SGHVS and CDR2 is FNYEAQ. The CDR3 runs to 16 residues.

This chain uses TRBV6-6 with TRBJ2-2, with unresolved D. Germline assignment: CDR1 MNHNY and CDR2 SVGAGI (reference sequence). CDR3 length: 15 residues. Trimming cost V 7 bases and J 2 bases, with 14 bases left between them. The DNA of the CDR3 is TGTGCCAGCATTCCCAGGCAGGTCAACACCGGGGAGCTGTTTTTT. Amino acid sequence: CASIPRQVNTGELFF.

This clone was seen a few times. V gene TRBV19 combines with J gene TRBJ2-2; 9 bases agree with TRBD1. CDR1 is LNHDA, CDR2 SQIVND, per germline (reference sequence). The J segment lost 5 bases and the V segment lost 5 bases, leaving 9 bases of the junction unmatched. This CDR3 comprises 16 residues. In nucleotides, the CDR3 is TGTGCCAGTAGTTTATACGCCGGGACAGGGACCGGGGAGCTGTTTTTT. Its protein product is CASSLYAGTGTGELFF. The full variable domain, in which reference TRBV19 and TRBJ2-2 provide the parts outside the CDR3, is DGGITQSPKYLFRKEGQNVTLSCEQNLNHDAMYWYRQDPGQGLRLIYYSQIVNDFQKGDIAEGYSVSREKKESFPLTVTSAQKNPTAFYLCASSLYAGTGTGELFFGEGSRLTVL.

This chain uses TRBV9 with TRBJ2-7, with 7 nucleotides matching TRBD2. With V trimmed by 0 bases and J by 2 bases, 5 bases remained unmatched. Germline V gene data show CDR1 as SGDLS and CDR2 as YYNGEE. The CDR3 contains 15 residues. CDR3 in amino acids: CASSVGGRGTYEQYF. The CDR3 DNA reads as TGTGCCAGCAGCGTAGGTGGGCGGGGGACCTACGAGCAGTACTTC.

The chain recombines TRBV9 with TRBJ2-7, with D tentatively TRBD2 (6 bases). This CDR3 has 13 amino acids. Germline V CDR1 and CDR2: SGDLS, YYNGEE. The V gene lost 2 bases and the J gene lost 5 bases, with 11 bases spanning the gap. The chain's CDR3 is CASSVFPGDEQYF. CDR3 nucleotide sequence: TGTGCCAGCAGCGTTTTCCCGGGGGACGAGCAGTACTTC.

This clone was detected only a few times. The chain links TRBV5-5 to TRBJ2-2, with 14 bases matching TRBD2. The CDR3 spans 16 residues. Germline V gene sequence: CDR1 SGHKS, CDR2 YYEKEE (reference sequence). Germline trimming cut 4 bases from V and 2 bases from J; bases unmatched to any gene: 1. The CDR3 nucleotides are TGTGCCAGCAGCGGACTAGCGGGGGGAAACACCGGGGAGCTGTTTTTT. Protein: CASSGLAGGNTGELFF.

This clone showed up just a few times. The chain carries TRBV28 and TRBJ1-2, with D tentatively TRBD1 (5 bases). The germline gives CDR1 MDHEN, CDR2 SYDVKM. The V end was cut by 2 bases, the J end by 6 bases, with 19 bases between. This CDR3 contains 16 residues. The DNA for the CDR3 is TGTGCCAGCAGTTTAGTTCAGGGCAGAGACATTGATGGCTACACCTTC. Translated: CASSLVQGRDIDGYTF.

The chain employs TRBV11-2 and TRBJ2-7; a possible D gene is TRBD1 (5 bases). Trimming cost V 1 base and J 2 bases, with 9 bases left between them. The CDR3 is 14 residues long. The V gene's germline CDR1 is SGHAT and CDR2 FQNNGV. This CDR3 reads CASSLGQLTYEQYF. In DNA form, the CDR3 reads TGTGCCAGCAGCTTAGGACAGCTTACCTACGAGCAGTACTTC.

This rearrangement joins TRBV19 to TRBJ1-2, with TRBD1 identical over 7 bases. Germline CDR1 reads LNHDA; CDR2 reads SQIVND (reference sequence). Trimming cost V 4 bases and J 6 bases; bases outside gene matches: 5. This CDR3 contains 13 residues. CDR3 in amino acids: CASSRQGSDGYTF. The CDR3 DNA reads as TGTGCCAGTAGTAGACAGGGTAGCGATGGCTACACCTTC.